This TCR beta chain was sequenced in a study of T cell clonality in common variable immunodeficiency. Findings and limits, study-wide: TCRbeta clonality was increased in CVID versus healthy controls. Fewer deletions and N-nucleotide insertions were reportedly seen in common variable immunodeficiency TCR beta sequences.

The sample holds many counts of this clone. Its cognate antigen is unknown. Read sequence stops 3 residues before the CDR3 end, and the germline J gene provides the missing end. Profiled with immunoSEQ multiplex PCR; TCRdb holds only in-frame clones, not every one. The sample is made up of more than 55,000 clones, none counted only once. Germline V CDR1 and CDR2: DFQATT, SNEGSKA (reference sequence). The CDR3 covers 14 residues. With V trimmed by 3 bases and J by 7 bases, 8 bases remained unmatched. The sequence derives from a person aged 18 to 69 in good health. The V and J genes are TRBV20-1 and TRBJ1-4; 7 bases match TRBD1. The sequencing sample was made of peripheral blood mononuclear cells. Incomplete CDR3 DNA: TGCAGTGCTAGCGTCCGCGGGACAGTTGAAAAA. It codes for CSASVRGTVEK. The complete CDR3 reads CSASVRGTVEKLFF.